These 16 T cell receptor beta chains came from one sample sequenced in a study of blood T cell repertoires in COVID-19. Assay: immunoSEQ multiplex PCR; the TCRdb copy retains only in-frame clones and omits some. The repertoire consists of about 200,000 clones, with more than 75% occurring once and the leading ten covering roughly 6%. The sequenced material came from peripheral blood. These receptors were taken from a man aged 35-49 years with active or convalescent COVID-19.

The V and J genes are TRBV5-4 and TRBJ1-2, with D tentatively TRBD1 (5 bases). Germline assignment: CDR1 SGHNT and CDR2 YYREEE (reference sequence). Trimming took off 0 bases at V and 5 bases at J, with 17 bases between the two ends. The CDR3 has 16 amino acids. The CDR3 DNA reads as TGTGCCAGCAGCTTGGCCGGGGTTAGGGGAGGGTATGGCTACACCTTC. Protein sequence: CASSLAGVRGGYGYTF.

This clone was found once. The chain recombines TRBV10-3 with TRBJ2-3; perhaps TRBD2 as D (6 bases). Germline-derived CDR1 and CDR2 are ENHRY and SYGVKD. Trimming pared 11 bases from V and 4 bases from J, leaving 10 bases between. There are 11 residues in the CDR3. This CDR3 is CAVSGADTQYF. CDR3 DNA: TGTGCCGTTTCGGGAGCAGATACGCAGTATTTT.

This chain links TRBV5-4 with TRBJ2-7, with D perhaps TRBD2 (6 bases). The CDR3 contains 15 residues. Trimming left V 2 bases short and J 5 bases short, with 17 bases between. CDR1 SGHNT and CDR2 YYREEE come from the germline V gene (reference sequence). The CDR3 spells CASSLDLGTPNEQYF. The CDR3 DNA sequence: TGTGCCAGCAGCTTAGACCTCGGGACTCCAAACGAGCAGTACTTC.

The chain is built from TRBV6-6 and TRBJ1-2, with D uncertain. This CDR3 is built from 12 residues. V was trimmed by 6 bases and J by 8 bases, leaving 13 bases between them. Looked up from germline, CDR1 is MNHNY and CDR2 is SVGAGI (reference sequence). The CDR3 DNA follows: TGTGCCAGCAGGCATGCAGACTTAGGCTACACCTTC. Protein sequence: CASRHADLGYTF.

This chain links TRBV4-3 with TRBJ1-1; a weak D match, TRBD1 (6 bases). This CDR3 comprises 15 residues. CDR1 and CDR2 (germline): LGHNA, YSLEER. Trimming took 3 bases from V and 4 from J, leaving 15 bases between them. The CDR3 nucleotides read TGCGCCAGCAGCCATCGGCAGGGGCTTAGCACTGAAGCTTTCTTT. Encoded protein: CASSHRQGLSTEAFF.

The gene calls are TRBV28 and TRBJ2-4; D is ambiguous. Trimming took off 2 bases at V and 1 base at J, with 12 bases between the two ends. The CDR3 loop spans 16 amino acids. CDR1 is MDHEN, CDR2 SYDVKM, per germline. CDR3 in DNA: TGTGCCAGCAGTTTAGGTGGGCAGATCGCCAAAAACATTCAGTACTTC. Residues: CASSLGGQIAKNIQYF.

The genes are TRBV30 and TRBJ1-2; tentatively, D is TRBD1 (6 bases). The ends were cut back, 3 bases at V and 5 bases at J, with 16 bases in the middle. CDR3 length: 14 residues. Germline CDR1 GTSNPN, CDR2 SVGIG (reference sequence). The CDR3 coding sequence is TGTGCCTGGAGAAAAGTAGACAGGAATTATGGCTACACCTTC. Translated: CAWRKVDRNYGYTF.

This CDR3 reads CASSGHPYGYTF. The DNA of the CDR3 is TGTGCCAGTAGTGGCCACCCCTATGGCTACACCTTC. The chain is built from TRBV19 and TRBJ1-2; D is undetermined. With 5 bases removed from V and 4 bases from J, the gap between germline ends came to 8 bases. The CDR3 is 12 residues long. The V gene's germline CDR1 is LNHDA and CDR2 SQIVND (reference sequence).

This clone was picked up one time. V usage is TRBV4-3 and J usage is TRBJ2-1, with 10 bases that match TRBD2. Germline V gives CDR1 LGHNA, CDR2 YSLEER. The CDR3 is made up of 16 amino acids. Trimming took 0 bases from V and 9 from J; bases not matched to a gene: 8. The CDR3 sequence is CASSQDLSGGAREQFF. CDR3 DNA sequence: TGCGCCAGCAGCCAAGATCTAAGCGGGGGGGCCCGTGAGCAGTTCTTC.

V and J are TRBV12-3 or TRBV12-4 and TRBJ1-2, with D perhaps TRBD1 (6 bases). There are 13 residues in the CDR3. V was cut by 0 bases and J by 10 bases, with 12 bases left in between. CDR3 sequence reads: CASSLAAGADYTF. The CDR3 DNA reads TGTGCCAGCAGTTTAGCGGCGGGGGCGGACTACACCTTC.

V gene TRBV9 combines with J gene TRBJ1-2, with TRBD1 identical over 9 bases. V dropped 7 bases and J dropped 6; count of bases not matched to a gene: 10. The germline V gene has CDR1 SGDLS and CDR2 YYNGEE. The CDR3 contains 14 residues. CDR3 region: CASQPTGGKDGYTF. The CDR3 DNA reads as TGTGCCAGCCAGCCGACAGGGGGTAAGGATGGCTACACCTTC.

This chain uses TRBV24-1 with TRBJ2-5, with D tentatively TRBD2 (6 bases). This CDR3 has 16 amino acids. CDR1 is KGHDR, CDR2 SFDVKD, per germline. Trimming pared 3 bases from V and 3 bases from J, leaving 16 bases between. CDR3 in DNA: TGTGCCACCAGTGATCCCGGGAGCCGAGGAGAAGAGACCCAGTACTTC. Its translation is CATSDPGSRGEETQYF.

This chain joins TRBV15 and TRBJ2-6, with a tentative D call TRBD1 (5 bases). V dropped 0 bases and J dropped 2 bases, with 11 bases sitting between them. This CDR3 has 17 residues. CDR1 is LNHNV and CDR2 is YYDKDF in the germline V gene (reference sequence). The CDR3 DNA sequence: TGTGCCACCAGCAGAGATCTAGGGGTGGCTGGGGCCAACGTCCTGACTTTC. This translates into CATSRDLGVAGANVLTF.

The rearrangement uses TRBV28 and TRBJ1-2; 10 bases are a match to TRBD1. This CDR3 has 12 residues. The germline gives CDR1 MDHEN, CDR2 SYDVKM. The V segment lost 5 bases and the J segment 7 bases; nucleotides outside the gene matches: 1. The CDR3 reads CASSRQGAGYTF. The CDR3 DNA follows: TGTGCCAGCAGTCGACAGGGGGCTGGCTACACCTTC.

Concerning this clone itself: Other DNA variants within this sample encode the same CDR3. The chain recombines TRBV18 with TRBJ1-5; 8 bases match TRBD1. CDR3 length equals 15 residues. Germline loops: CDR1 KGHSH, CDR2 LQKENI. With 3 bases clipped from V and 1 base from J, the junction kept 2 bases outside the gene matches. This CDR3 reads CASSPGQGSNQPQHF. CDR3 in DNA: TGTGCCAGCTCACCTGGACAGGGAAGCAATCAGCCCCAGCATTTT.

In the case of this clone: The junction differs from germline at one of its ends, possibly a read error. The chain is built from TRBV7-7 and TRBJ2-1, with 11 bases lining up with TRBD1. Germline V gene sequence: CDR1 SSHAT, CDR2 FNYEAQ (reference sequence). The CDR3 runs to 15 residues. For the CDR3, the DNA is TGTGCTAGCAGCCCCGGGACAGGGGGGTACAATGAGCAGTTCTTC. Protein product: CASSPGTGGYNEQFF.